The 12 T cell receptor beta chains below all came from one sample that was sequenced in a study of blood T cells in healthy people across ages. A sample-barcoded 5' primer and a J-beta primer mix were used in a second PCR of roughly 7 to 11 cycles. TCRdb reprocessed the 5' RACE reads with MiXCR, giving one entry per CDR3 protein. The profile covers over 1.5 million distinct CDR3 sequences, with 49% appearing a single time and over 2% taken by the ten largest. The material sequenced was blood. These receptors were obtained from a woman between 40 and 55 years old in good health.

The chain is built from TRBV28 and TRBJ2-5; 7 nucleotides line up with TRBD1. Germline V gives CDR1 MDHEN, CDR2 SYDVKM. The CDR3 totals 15 residues. After removal of 6 bases from V and 11 bases from J, the junction contained 18 bases not matched to a gene. CDR3 residues: CASRATGTVLAEQYF. The DNA of the CDR3 is TGTGCCAGCAGGGCCACCGGGACAGTCCTCGCAGAGCAGTACTTC.

This rearrangement joins TRBV5-6 to TRBJ2-4; D might be TRBD1 (5 bases). The tail of the sequence fits TRBJ2-7 better, so the J call may be wrong. Per the germline V gene, CDR1 is SGHDT and CDR2 is YYEEEE. The CDR3 runs 15 residues. The CDR3 protein is CASSPDPGRGYEQYF. CDR3 nucleotides: TGTGCCAGCAGCCCCGATCCCGGTAGGGGCTACGAGCAGTACTTC.

A word on this clonotype: With a much larger clone just one base away, this may be a read error. V and J are TRBV7-6 and TRBJ2-3; unclear D gene. V gave up 5 bases and J gave up 3 bases, with 6 bases separating them. The CDR3 extends over 12 amino acids. Germline CDR1 and CDR2: SGHVS and FNYEAQ. CDR3 residues: CASSRMTDTQYF. In nucleotides, the CDR3 is TGTGCCAGCAGCCGTATGACAGATACGCAGTATTTT.

The chain employs TRBV27 and TRBJ2-4; TRBD2 matches 8 bases. The CDR3 loop spans 16 amino acids. Germline trimming cut 3 bases from V and 13 bases from J; bases unmatched to any gene: 17. CDR1 MNHEY and CDR2 SMNVEV come from the germline V gene (reference sequence). The DNA for the CDR3 is TGTGCCAGCAGTTTCGGGAGGGACCCCCCTTTCTGGGAGCAGTACTTC. It specifies CASSFGRDPPFWEQYF.

The V call is TRBV7-9, the J call TRBJ2-7, with TRBD1 matching over 9 bases. The length of the CDR3 is 14 residues. The V gene's germline CDR1 is SEHNR and CDR2 FQNEAQ (reference sequence). The V gene end was trimmed by 5 bases and the J gene end by 7 bases; junction bases not matched to a gene: 9. The CDR3 reads CASSHGTGMWEQYF. The CDR3 DNA is TGTGCCAGCAGCCACGGGACAGGGATGTGGGAGCAGTACTTC.

The J gene is TRBJ2-3, the V gene TRBV18; D unresolved. The CDR3 consists of 17 residues. The ends were cut back, 0 bases at V and 0 bases at J, with 13 bases in the middle. Germline assignment: CDR1 KGHSH and CDR2 LQKENI. The CDR3 DNA is TGTGCCAGCTCACCACCGGTCGTTGGTTACAGCACAGATACGCAGTATTTT. Its protein is CASSPPVVGYSTDTQYF.

CDR3 nucleotide sequence: TGCGCCAGCAGCTTGGGAACAGGGCCTTCCTACAATGAGCAGTACTTC. Translated: CASSLGTGPSYNEQYF. V gene TRBV5-1 combines with J gene TRBJ2-1; a weak D match, TRBD1 (6 bases). Gene TRBJ2-7 matches the end of the DNA better, so the J call may be wrong. CDR1 and CDR2 (germline): SGHRS, YFSETQ. The length of the CDR3 is 16 residues.

This clonotype was observed a few times. The rearrangement uses TRBV6-2 or TRBV6-3 and TRBJ2-1, with D unclear. The CDR3 sequence is 14 residues long. V lost 7 bases and J 10 bases, leaving 20 bases between the germline ends. CDR1 and CDR2 (germline): MNHEY, SVGEGT. CDR3 nucleotides: TGTGCCAGCATACTTGATAGGGTCGTTCCAGAGCAGTTCTTC. The encoded protein is CASILDRVVPEQFF.

This clonotype occurred a few times. This sequence joins TRBV7-2 and TRBJ2-1, with a tentative D call TRBD1 (6 bases). Germline-derived CDR1 and CDR2 are SGHTA and FQGNSA. The CDR3 sequence is 13 residues long. Trimming took off 5 bases at V and 9 bases at J, with 14 bases between the two ends. CDR3 sequence (DNA): TGTGCCAGCAGCACCAGACAGGTAGGTGAGCAGTTCTTC. Translation gives CASSTRQVGEQFF. The full variable domain, rest sourced from reference TRBV7-2 and TRBJ2-1, is GAGVSQSPSNKVTEKGKDVELRCDPISGHTALYWYRQSLGQGLEFLIYFQGNSAPDKSGLPSDRFSAERTGGSVSTLTIQRTQQEDSAVYLCASSTRQVGEQFFGPGTRLTVL.

The table lists this clonotype with a count of one. This chain connects TRBV20-1 to TRBJ2-5, with D tentatively TRBD1 (6 bases). V dropped 2 bases and J dropped 11 bases, with 18 bases sitting between them. The germline V gene encodes CDR1 DFQATT and CDR2 SNEGSKA (reference sequence). The CDR3 totals 13 residues. The CDR3, as DNA: TGCAGTGCTAGACCCGGACAGCCCCCTGGGCAGTACTTC. It yields the protein CSARPGQPPGQYF.

The chain carries TRBV11-2 and TRBJ2-5, with a possible D match to TRBD2 (5 bases). Per germline, CDR1 SGHAT and CDR2 FQNNGV. The CDR3 covers 15 residues. Trimming removed 3 bases at V and 3 bases at J, with 14 bases between. The CDR3 protein is CASSFSLGREETQYF. CDR3 DNA: TGTGCCAGCAGCTTTTCACTAGGAAGGGAAGAGACCCAGTACTTC.

The J gene is TRBJ2-3, the V gene TRBV6-2 or TRBV6-3, with D possibly being TRBD2 (7 bases). V was cut by 2 bases and J by 5 bases, with 14 bases left in between. Germline V CDR1 and CDR2: MNHEY, SVGEGT. The CDR3 has 15 residues. CDR3 bases: TGTGCCAGCAGTTACCGGGGGGCATGGGTAGATACGCAGTATTTT. It translates to CASSYRGAWVDTQYF.